This TCR beta chain appears in the sequencing data of a study of Ad26.COV2.S vaccination and SARS-CoV-2 variants. The overall study: Dosing was one shot or two shots 56 days apart. Findings of the study overall: Once vaccination had occurred, spike-specific CD8+ and CD4+ T cell responses reportedly showed substantial breadth. Comparable non-spike TCR breadth was observed in vaccine and placebo recipients.

Details on this clone: Antigen unknown.

Profiled with immunoSEQ multiplex PCR; TCRdb holds only in-frame clones, not every one. The sample has hundreds of thousands of clones, over 80% seen once. Treatment described: 15 to 20 received Ad26.COV2.S at low or high dose, single or two shots; 5 received placebo; per-sample allocation not given. Samples were taken on day 63 after the first vaccine or placebo injection. An Ad26 vector was used to express Wuhan-strain SARS-CoV-2 spike as the vaccine. This CDR3 is built from 16 residues. Germline V gene sequence: CDR1 SGHRS, CDR2 YFSETQ. V shed 2 bases and J 6 bases; nucleotides not matched to a gene: 8.

V is TRBV5-1 and J is TRBJ1-6; 7 bases fit TRBD1. The receptor's source is a person between 18 and 65 years old who received the Ad26.COV2.S COVID-19 vaccine or a placebo. Source: peripheral blood, taken in a trial of Ad26.COV2.S vaccine versus placebo. This CDR3 reads CASSFLPGQSNSPLHF. The CDR3 DNA is TGCGCCAGCAGCTTCCTACCGGGACAGAGTAATTCACCCCTCCACTTT.